The clone carrying this T cell receptor (beta chain) has ten or more counts. Through a sample-barcoded 5' primer and a J-beta primer mix, a second PCR was run for about 7 to 12 cycles. TCRdb re-called the 5' RACE reads through MiXCR, storing one row per CDR3 protein. The sample comprises about 630,000 distinct CDR3 sequences, 20% to 25% of which are singletons, and approximately 3.7% rests with the top ten. The sample comes from a study of blood T cells in healthy people across ages. Trimming removed 0 bases at V and 4 bases at J, with 6 bases between. From germline, CDR1 is MNHEY and CDR2 SVGAGI. The CDR3 runs to 13 residues.

The sequence came from a man in his sixties or seventies in good health. The chain joins TRBV6-5 to TRBJ1-1; a possible D gene is TRBD1 (5 bases). What was sequenced was blood. The CDR3 here is CASSYSGGTEAFF. The CDR3 DNA reads TGTGCCAGCAGTTACTCCGGGGGCACTGAAGCTTTCTTT.